This T cell receptor beta chain was obtained from a study of neurological immune-mediated disorders. Each CDR3 protein gets one entry after TCRdb re-called the 5' RACE reads with MiXCR. This table has more than 15,000 distinct CDR3 sequences, roughly 15% appearing once. This clonotype was recorded at least ten times. What was sequenced was PBMCs. The origin of this receptor is a man in his 60s with HTLV-1-associated myelopathy (HAM/TSP).

The CDR3 coding sequence is TGCAGTGCTGGGACCGGCGGACGAGAGACCCAGTACTTC. This encodes CSAGTGGRETQYF. The rearrangement joins TRBV20-1 to TRBJ2-5, with D perhaps being TRBD1 or TRBD2 (5 bases each). The CDR3 has 13 amino acids. V lost 5 bases to trimming and J lost 4 bases, with 14 bases between them. Looked up from germline, CDR1 is DFQATT and CDR2 is SNEGSKA (reference sequence).